The TCR beta chain under discussion was sequenced for a study of beta chain features in type 1 diabetes. Deletions cut 2 bases from V and 8 bases from J, with 3 bases between. Germline V gene sequence: CDR1 SEHNR, CDR2 FQNEAQ (reference sequence). CDR3 length equals 10 residues. As for this clone: The antigen remains undetermined.

The entirety of the isolated RNA underwent reverse transcription, so expressed TCRB transcripts were sequenced. Assay: immunoSEQ multiplex PCR; the TCRdb copy retains only in-frame clones and omits some. Of approximately 380,000 clones listed, about 16% were seen once; the top ten hold approximately 0.019%. Each of the sorted populations had a purity greater than 95%. General study results and limits: Whether HLA type influences TCRB rearrangement remained unresolved here.

Sequenced input: naive CD4+ T cells from blood. The rearrangement joins TRBV7-9 to TRBJ1-2, with no clear D. This clonotype was obtained from a young woman in good health. The CDR3 DNA reads as TGTGCCAGCAGCTTACGGGGCTACACCTTC. This codes for CASSLRGYTF.